This T cell receptor beta chain was recovered during a study of Ad26.COV2.S vaccination and SARS-CoV-2 variants. At the level of the study: Recipients of Ad26.COV2.S got it intramuscularly, once or twice 56 days apart. The study, taken as a whole, reports: Substantial breadth in spike-specific CD8+ and CD4+ T cell responses was reportedly seen after vaccination.

Described treatment: 19 received Ad26.COV2.S at low or high dose, single or two shots; roughly five received placebo; per-sample allocation not given. Samples analyzed were those drawn on day 63 after the first vaccine or placebo injection. As for this clone: What it recognizes is unknown.

Trimming took off 10 bases at V and 0 bases at J, with 6 bases between the two ends. Looked up from germline, CDR1 is SNHLY and CDR2 is FYNNEI. The CDR3 has 12 residues. TCRdb keeps only in-frame clones here, not all; method: immunoSEQ multiplex PCR. The data hold around 320,000 clones, with around four fifths observed a single time. The chain employs TRBV2 and TRBJ2-2; D ambiguous. The TCR was taken from a person between 18 and 59 years old who received the Ad26.COV2.S COVID-19 vaccine or a placebo. The sample here was peripheral blood, taken in a trial of Ad26.COV2.S vaccine versus placebo. The CDR3 loop is CATLTNTGELFF. DNA for the CDR3: TGTGCCACCTTAACGAACACCGGGGAGCTGTTTTTT.